The 25 T cell receptor beta chains below were found in one sample sequenced in a study of T-cell memory formation after mild COVID-19. TCRdb redid the calling of the 5' RACE reads with MiXCR, one entry per CDR3 protein. In the table there are fewer than 700,000 distinct CDR3 sequences, roughly 22% of which are singletons. The sample taken for sequencing was PBMCs or a T cell subset sorted from them (not recorded which). These receptors were taken from an adult woman who had mild COVID-19 (a few samples of this study predate the infection). Cell type and time point are not known.

The chain combines TRBV25-1 with TRBJ2-5; 10 nucleotides match TRBD2. This CDR3 region has 16 residues. Trimming removed 1 base from V and 5 bases from J; junction bases left unmatched: 7. The germline CDR1 and CDR2 sequences are MGHDK and SYGVNS. CDR3 bases: TGTGCCAGCAGTGAATCCCCTAGCGGGAGTTGGGAGACCCAGTACTTC. Protein: CASSESPSGSWETQYF. Using reference TRBV25-1 and TRBJ2-5 for the parts outside the CDR3, the full variable domain is EADIYQTPRYLVIGTGKKITLECSQTMGHDKMYWYQQDPGMELHLIHYSYGVNSTEKGDLSSESTVSRIRTEHFPLTLESARPSHTSQYLCASSESPSGSWETQYFGPGTRLLVL.

This clonotype has just a few counts. V is TRBV7-2 and J is TRBJ2-3, with D perhaps assigned TRBD1 or TRBD2 (6 bases each). V was trimmed by 7 bases and J by 6 bases, leaving 14 bases between them. The CDR3 covers 13 residues. CDR1 and CDR2 from the germline V gene are SGHTA and FQGNSA. The DNA of the CDR3 is TGTGCCAGCAAGGAGGGGGGTCGGGATACGCAGTATTTT. It specifies CASKEGGRDTQYF. The whole variable domain, remainder taken from reference TRBV7-2 and TRBJ2-3, is GAGVSQSPSNKVTEKGKDVELRCDPISGHTALYWYRQSLGQGLEFLIYFQGNSAPDKSGLPSDRFSAERTGGSVSTLTIQRTQQEDSAVYLCASKEGGRDTQYFGPGTRLTVL.

This sequence joins TRBV12-3 or TRBV12-4 and TRBJ1-2, with D possibly TRBD1 on 5 matching bases. The CDR3 consists of 13 residues. The V gene lost 4 bases and the J gene lost 7 bases, with 13 bases spanning the gap. The DNA of the CDR3 is TGTGCCAGCAGTTCGACAGTTTTTGGTGGCTACACCTTC. Translation gives CASSSTVFGGYTF.

This clonotype occurred a few times. This chain links TRBV5-1 with TRBJ1-1, with D unclear. Trimming shortened V by 0 bases and J by 0 bases, and 9 bases separated the two germline ends. Germline V CDR1 and CDR2: SGHRS, YFSETQ. This CDR3 spans 15 amino acids. In DNA form, the CDR3 reads TGCGCCAGCAGCTTGGTGAGGTTCATGAACACTGAAGCTTTCTTT. Translated, it gives CASSLVRFMNTEAFF.

There are a few counts of this clonotype. The genes are TRBV24-1 and TRBJ2-1; TRBD1 matches 7 bases. The V segment lost 5 bases and the J segment 2 bases; nucleotides outside the gene matches: 8. Germline V gene sequence: CDR1 KGHDR, CDR2 SFDVKD. This CDR3 spans 16 amino acids. CDR3 sequence (DNA): TGTGCCACCAGTGGCTACAGGGGATCGGCCTACAATGAGCAGTTCTTC. Residues: CATSGYRGSAYNEQFF.

The chain links TRBV7-9 to TRBJ2-7, with 8 nucleotides matching TRBD1. Germline CDR1 and CDR2: SEHNR and FQNEAQ (reference sequence). Trimming cost V 3 bases and J 2 bases; bases outside gene matches: 9. The CDR3 is 16 amino acids. CDR3 DNA: TGTGCCAGCAGCTTGGATTCAGGGGGCGCCCCCTACGAGCAGTACTTC. It codes for CASSLDSGGAPYEQYF.

This clonotype is a singleton in its sample. The chain is built from TRBV24-1 and TRBJ2-7; 9 nucleotides match TRBD1. The CDR3 is 16 amino acids. Germline V gene data show CDR1 as KGHDR and CDR2 as SFDVKD. The trim removed 5 bases at V and 9 bases at J, leaving 16 bases unmatched. The CDR3 reads CATSGPDRGHVLVQYF. The CDR3 DNA is TGTGCCACCAGTGGACCGGACAGGGGCCACGTTCTAGTGCAGTACTTC.

The rearrangement links TRBV6-5 to TRBJ2-1, with 7 bases lining up with TRBD1. The germline V gene has CDR1 MNHEY and CDR2 SVGAGI. CDR3 size: 15 residues. Trimming at V came to 8 bases and at J to 1 base, leaving 8 bases not matched to a gene. DNA for the CDR3: TGTGCCAGCGGCTCGCAGGGGGTTTCCTACAATGAGCAGTTCTTC. As protein: CASGSQGVSYNEQFF.

The gene calls are TRBV2 and TRBJ1-5, with a possible D match to TRBD1 (5 bases). The CDR3 is 15 residues long. From germline, CDR1 is SNHLY and CDR2 FYNNEI. Between the trimmed V and J ends, which lost 5 bases and 5 bases, there was a span of 16 bases. CDR3: CASSPADSLYQPQHF. For the CDR3, the DNA is TGTGCCAGCAGTCCCGCCGACAGTTTGTATCAGCCCCAGCATTTT. Together with reference TRBV2 and TRBJ1-5, the CDR3 gives the full variable domain: EPEVTQTPSHQVTQMGQEVILRCVPISNHLYFYWYRQILGQKVEFLVSFYNNEISEKSEIFDDQFSVERPDGSNFTLKIRSTKLEDSAMYFCASSPADSLYQPQHFGDGTRLSIL.

The chain couples TRBV7-9 to TRBJ1-5; TRBD1 might be the D (5 bases). Per the germline V gene, CDR1 is SEHNR and CDR2 is FQNEAQ (reference sequence). The CDR3 has 17 amino acids. Trimming took off 1 base at V and 1 base at J, with 14 bases between the two ends. The CDR3 bases are TGTGCCAGCAGCTTAGGGAGCGGGGGTTCAAGCAATCAGCCCCAGCATTTT. Protein: CASSLGSGGSSNQPQHF. The whole variable domain, filled in from reference TRBV7-9 and TRBJ1-5, reads DTGVSQNPRHKITKRGQNVTFRCDPISEHNRLYWYRQTLGQGPEFLTYFQNEAQLEKSRLLSDRFSAERPKGSFSTLEIQRTEQGDSAMYLCASSLGSGGSSNQPQHFGDGTRLSIL.

V and J are TRBV9 and TRBJ2-7; D not certain. Germline V gene sequence: CDR1 SGDLS, CDR2 YYNGEE. CDR3 size: 13 residues. The V end was cut by 0 bases, the J end by 5 bases, with 9 bases between. CDR3 region: CASSVGNRDEQYF. The CDR3 DNA reads TGTGCCAGCAGCGTAGGTAATAGGGACGAGCAGTACTTC.

V usage is TRBV2 and J usage is TRBJ2-3; maybe TRBD1 (5 bases). Per the germline V gene, CDR1 is SNHLY and CDR2 is FYNNEI. The V gene lost 2 bases and the J gene lost 4 bases, with 10 bases spanning the gap. This CDR3 is built from 14 residues. The CDR3 DNA reads as TGTGCCAGCAGTGAAAAGGGGCCGGCAGATACGCAGTATTTT. It specifies CASSEKGPADTQYF.

This clonotype was recorded a few times. The genes are TRBV12-3 or TRBV12-4 and TRBJ2-2; TRBD1 might be the D (6 bases). Trimming removed 8 bases from V and 4 bases from J, with 8 bases in between. CDR3 length equals 12 residues. The CDR3 region is CASGQPTGELFF. The CDR3 DNA reads TGTGCCAGCGGACAGCCCACCGGGGAGCTGTTTTTT.

This clonotype was recorded a few times. The chain couples TRBV7-6 to TRBJ2-1, with D unresolved. The germline CDR1 and CDR2 sequences are SGHVS and FNYEAQ. The CDR3 consists of 14 residues. V lost 0 bases and J lost 5, with 8 bases in between. This CDR3 is CASSLAGQNNEQFF. CDR3 in DNA: TGTGCCAGCAGCTTAGCCGGGCAGAACAATGAGCAGTTCTTC.

The table lists this clonotype with a few counts. J is TRBJ2-7 and V is TRBV14, with 7 bases that match TRBD1. J was trimmed by 1 base and V by 4 bases; bases with no gene match: 13. The CDR3 runs 17 residues. Germline values: CDR1 SGHDN, CDR2 FVKESK. This CDR3 is CASSLRDSLFISYEQYF. CDR3 DNA sequence: TGTGCCAGCAGCCTCCGGGACAGCCTTTTTATTTCCTACGAGCAGTACTTC. Complete variable domain (other parts from reference TRBV14 and TRBJ2-7): EAGVTQFPSHSVIEKGQTVTLRCDPISGHDNLYWYRRVMGKEIKFLLHFVKESKQDESGMPNNRFLAERTGGTYSTLKVQPAELEDSGVYFCASSLRDSLFISYEQYFGPGTRLTVT.

The genes are TRBV24-1 and TRBJ2-6; possible D gene TRBD2, 5 bases. The CDR3 has 16 amino acids. CDR1 and CDR2 (germline): KGHDR, SFDVKD. Trimming removed 11 bases from V and 1 base from J, with 17 bases in between. The CDR3 protein is CAIGGSGFSGANVLTF. For the CDR3, the DNA is TGTGCCATCGGAGGATCAGGTTTTTCTGGGGCCAACGTCCTGACTTTC.

This clonotype was picked up one time. The rearrangement links TRBV20-1 to TRBJ2-2, with 9 positions matching TRBD2. The CDR3 has 14 amino acids. V lost 6 bases, J lost 3 bases, and 5 bases stayed unmatched. Germline CDR1 DFQATT, CDR2 SNEGSKA (reference sequence). The chain's CDR3 is CSAEGLAHTGELFF. The CDR3 coding sequence is TGCAGTGCGGAGGGACTAGCACACACCGGGGAGCTGTTTTTT.

This clonotype was observed a handful of times. The rearrangement uses TRBV27 and TRBJ2-7; TRBD2 matches 7 bases. This CDR3 spans 16 amino acids. CDR1 is MNHEY, CDR2 SMNVEV, per germline (reference sequence). The ends lost 4 bases at V and 3 bases at J; junction bases unmatched: 12. The DNA of the CDR3 is TGTGCCAGCAGTTCCCCTGGGGCAGCGGGGATCTACGAGCAGTACTTC. Its translation is CASSSPGAAGIYEQYF.

The V and J genes are TRBV12-3 or TRBV12-4 and TRBJ2-5; D possibly corresponds to TRBD2 (6 bases). CDR3 length: 12 residues. Trimming shortened V by 10 bases and J by 7 bases, and 16 bases separated the two germline ends. CDR3: CATSGGLRTQYF. The DNA of the CDR3 is TGTGCCACGTCCGGGGGATTGAGGACCCAGTACTTC.

This clonotype has just a few counts. The genes are TRBV12-3 or TRBV12-4 and TRBJ2-7; D is unresolved. The CDR3 is 16 residues long. The V gene lost 2 bases and the J gene lost 0 bases, with 14 bases spanning the gap. CDR3 sequence (DNA): TGTGCCAGCAGTTTATGGGCAATAAGAAGCTCCTACGAGCAGTACTTC. It specifies CASSLWAIRSSYEQYF.

The CDR3 DNA is TGTGCCACCAGTGACCTTTCCACAAACACCGGGGAGCTGTTTTTT. Amino acids: CATSDLSTNTGELFF. This chain connects TRBV24-1 to TRBJ2-2, with D uncertain. Per the germline V gene, CDR1 is KGHDR and CDR2 is SFDVKD. Trimming pared 4 bases from V and 2 bases from J, leaving 10 bases between. This CDR3 has 15 amino acids.

This clonotype has at least ten counts. The chain uses TRBV4-3 and TRBJ1-2, with D possibly being TRBD1 (5 bases). CDR1 is LGHNA and CDR2 is YSLEER in the germline V gene. V was cut by 2 bases and J by 4 bases, with 17 bases left in between. The CDR3 has 16 amino acids. CDR3 residues: CASSQTRGEWSYGYTF. The CDR3 DNA reads TGCGCCAGCAGCCAAACTCGGGGGGAATGGAGCTATGGCTACACCTTC.

This chain connects TRBV5-1 to TRBJ2-7; 10 nucleotides align to TRBD2. With 0 bases clipped from V and 0 bases from J, the junction kept 9 bases outside the gene matches. Germline values: CDR1 SGHRS, CDR2 YFSETQ. The CDR3 spans 18 residues. The CDR3: CASSLAPSGGRLSYEQYF. For the CDR3, the DNA is TGCGCCAGCAGCTTGGCCCCTAGCGGGGGACGCCTCTCCTACGAGCAGTACTTC.

In its sample, this clonotype was seen a few times. V and J are TRBV12-3 or TRBV12-4 and TRBJ2-2, with a possible D match to TRBD1 (6 bases). The CDR3 consists of 17 residues. V lost 3 bases and J lost 4, with 18 bases in between. DNA for the CDR3: TGTGCCAGCAGTTTCTCCCGGGCAGGGGTTAGCACCGGGGAGCTGTTTTTT. This translates into CASSFSRAGVSTGELFF.

V is TRBV19 and J is TRBJ1-2; the match to TRBD1 covers 9 bases. The CDR3 spans 14 residues. Germline CDR1 is LNHDA and CDR2 is SQIVND (reference sequence). The J segment lost 2 bases and the V segment lost 8 bases, leaving 6 bases of the junction unmatched. The CDR3 DNA reads as TGTGCCAGTGGGCTACAGGGGGCGAACTATGGCTACACCTTC. Translated: CASGLQGANYGYTF.